The 20 T cell receptor beta chains given below trace back to one sample, sequenced in a study of T cells in Graves' hyperthyroidism and ophthalmopathy. Regions amplified from RNA transcripts were the TCR beta CDR3 regions. HTBI primers drove first-round RT-PCR of the TCR CDR3. TCRdb called the multiplex PCR reads again in MiXCR, with one record for every CDR3 protein. The sample holds about 610,000 distinct CDR3 sequences, around 45% seen once. Sequencing input: peripheral blood or thyroid tissue (not recorded which). The receptors were sampled from a woman younger than 30 with Graves' hyperthyroidism.

The chain carries TRBV5-6 and TRBJ2-3; D is unclear. The CDR3 loop spans 11 amino acids. The germline gives CDR1 SGHDT, CDR2 YYEEEE. V dropped 5 bases and J dropped 7 bases, with 8 bases sitting between them. Here the CDR3 reads CASRIDNTQYF. The CDR3 nucleotides read TGTGCCAGCAGGATCGACAATACGCAGTATTTT.

Many counts were recorded for this clonotype. This chain uses TRBV12-5 with TRBJ2-5; tentatively, D is TRBD1 (6 bases). The germline gives CDR1 LGHNT, CDR2 FRNRAP. There are 14 residues in the CDR3. The V end lost 7 bases, the J end lost 5 bases, and 17 bases lay between the germline ends. The CDR3 loop is CASAKRQVGETQYF. In nucleotides, the CDR3 is TGTGCTAGTGCCAAGAGACAGGTAGGGGAGACCCAGTACTTC.

This clonotype was seen ten or more times. This rearrangement joins TRBV6-5 to TRBJ1-6; D not certain. The CDR3 length is 13 residues. CDR1 is MNHEY and CDR2 is SVGAGI in the germline V gene. Between the trimmed V and J ends, which lost 0 bases and 8 bases, there was a span of 5 bases. The CDR3 loop is CASSYSADSPLHF. In DNA form, the CDR3 reads TGTGCCAGCAGTTACTCGGCGGATTCACCCCTCCACTTT.

The V gene is TRBV18, the J gene TRBJ1-1; D is ambiguous. The germline CDR1 and CDR2 sequences are KGHSH and LQKENI. Trimming took off 1 base at V and 6 bases at J, with 9 bases between the two ends. The CDR3 has 13 residues. In DNA form, the CDR3 reads TGTGCCAGCTCACCACAGGTCCGTCCTGAAGCTTTCTTT. Encoded protein: CASSPQVRPEAFF.

This clonotype was counted ten times or more. This chain joins TRBV6-5 and TRBJ2-2; TRBD2 matches at 10 bases. CDR3 length: 16 amino acids. Trimming took 2 bases from V and 9 from J; bases not matched to a gene: 9. Per germline, CDR1 MNHEY and CDR2 SVGAGI. The DNA for the CDR3 is TGTGCCAGCAGTTACCTTCGGGGGGGACTAGCGTGGGAGCTGTTTTTT. Its translation is CASSYLRGGLAWELFF.

This clonotype occurred many times. The chain joins TRBV20-1 to TRBJ2-6; D tentatively reads TRBD1 or TRBD2 (5 bases each). The CDR3 is 18 amino acids. The germline V gene has CDR1 DFQATT and CDR2 SNEGSKA (reference sequence). The V and J ends lost 5 bases and 4 bases respectively, with 24 bases between them. CDR3 nucleotide sequence: TGCAGTGCTCCCCGTGTAGCAGCCCGGGGACGGGGGGCCAACGTCCTGACTTTC. Its protein product is CSAPRVAARGRGANVLTF.

Worth noting for this clonotype: This CDR3 is missing its conserved last phenylalanine or tryptophan, likely due to a read error. The rearrangement joins TRBV4-3 to TRBJ2-7, with TRBD2 as a possible D gene (7 bases). V lost 1 base to trimming and J lost 7 bases, with 14 bases between them. Germline CDR1 LGHNA, CDR2 YSLEER. CDR3 length: 14 residues. The CDR3 protein is CASSQGGGAREQYL. CDR3 in DNA: TGCGCCAGCAGCCAAGGAGGGGGGGCTCGGGAGCAGTACCTC.

The table lists this clonotype with many counts. The J gene is TRBJ1-2, the V gene TRBV19, with unresolved D. CDR3 size: 16 residues. Trimming took 3 bases from V and 2 from J, leaving 16 bases between them. Per germline, CDR1 LNHDA and CDR2 SQIVND (reference sequence). DNA of the CDR3: TGTGCCAGTAGTATCAATCTAGGAGGGAGAAACTATGGCTACACCTTC. Translating gives CASSINLGGRNYGYTF. The full variable domain, its missing parts supplied by reference TRBV19 and TRBJ1-2, is DGGITQSPKYLFRKEGQNVTLSCEQNLNHDAMYWYRQDPGQGLRLIYYSQIVNDFQKGDIAEGYSVSREKKESFPLTVTSAQKNPTAFYLCASSINLGGRNYGYTFGSGTRLTVV.

The V gene is TRBV20-1, the J gene TRBJ2-5; no firm D call. V was trimmed by 0 bases and J by 7 bases, leaving 12 bases between them. Germline CDR1 and CDR2: DFQATT and SNEGSKA (reference sequence). This CDR3 comprises 13 residues. The CDR3 sequence is CSARDRDTGTQYF. The DNA for the CDR3 is TGCAGTGCTAGAGATAGAGACACGGGGACCCAGTACTTC.

About this clonotype itself: An end of the junction does not agree with germline; a read error may underlie this. V is TRBV29-1 and J is TRBJ2-7, with D possibly being TRBD1 (6 bases). The CDR3 is made up of 16 amino acids. Germline CDR1 SQVTM, CDR2 ANQGSEA. The CDR3 DNA reads TGCAGCGTTGAAGTAACCTCGGCAGGGGACGTCTACGAGCAGTGCTTC. It specifies CSVEVTSAGDVYEQCF.

The rearrangement joins TRBV10-3 to TRBJ2-7; 8 bases line up with TRBD2. V lost 5 bases and J lost 3; bases outside the gene matches: 21. The length of the CDR3 is 19 residues. CDR1 and CDR2 from the germline V gene are ENHRY and SYGVKD. The DNA of the CDR3 is TGTGCCATCAGTTATCTAATGTTAGCGGGATCCAAGCTAAACTACGAGCAGTACTTC. It specifies CAISYLMLAGSKLNYEQYF.

This chain links TRBV2 with TRBJ2-4; 7 nucleotides align to TRBD1. V lost 8 bases to trimming and J lost 8 bases; unmatched junction nucleotides: 3. This CDR3 spans 11 amino acids. CDR1 is SNHLY and CDR2 is FYNNEI in the germline V gene. The CDR3 DNA sequence: TGTGCCAGCGCTCAGGGGGACATTCAGTACTTC. It encodes CASAQGDIQYF.

V and J are TRBV10-3 and TRBJ1-2, with TRBD1 as a possible D gene (5 bases). The V and J ends lost 3 bases and 11 bases respectively, with 16 bases between them. The length of the CDR3 is 13 residues. Germline V gene data show CDR1 as ENHRY and CDR2 as SYGVKD. The CDR3 sequence: CAISDAREWGYTF. CDR3 nucleotide sequence: TGTGCCATCAGTGATGCTCGGGAGTGGGGGTACACCTTC.

This clonotype was counted only a few times. In nucleotides, the CDR3 is TGTGCCAGCAGCCCCACGACCCGGATCCTCGAGCAGTACTTC. Residues: CASSPTTRILEQYF. V is TRBV3-1 and J is TRBJ2-7; D remains unclear. The CDR3 has 14 amino acids. Trimming shortened V by 4 bases and J by 6 bases, and 16 bases separated the two germline ends. Germline CDR1 reads LGHDT; CDR2 reads YNNKEL (reference sequence).

The V call is TRBV25-1, the J call TRBJ1-2; D unresolved. This CDR3 is 14 amino acids long. The V gene's germline CDR1 is MGHDK and CDR2 SYGVNS. V was pared by 8 bases and J by 4 bases, with 17 bases between. The CDR3, as DNA: TGTGCCAGCGGACTTAGACCTCCAAGCTATGGCTACACCTTC. Encoded protein: CASGLRPPSYGYTF.

The chain employs TRBV2 and TRBJ1-2; D perhaps matches TRBD1 (6 bases). Germline lookup yields CDR1 SNHLY and CDR2 FYNNEI. The V end was cut by 2 bases, the J end by 8 bases, with 21 bases between. This CDR3 is 16 amino acids long. The CDR3 spells CASSESSGGGALGYTF. In DNA form, the CDR3 reads TGTGCCAGCAGTGAATCTAGCGGAGGGGGGGCCTTGGGCTACACCTTC.

The chain carries TRBV7-2 and TRBJ2-7; D may be TRBD1 (6 bases). The V and J ends lost 7 bases and 3 bases respectively, with 25 bases between them. The germline gives CDR1 SGHTA, CDR2 FQGNSA. The CDR3 is 17 amino acids. CDR3 in amino acids: CASTHGEDSFRGYEQYF. CDR3 nucleotide sequence: TGTGCCAGCACACACGGGGAAGACTCCTTCAGGGGCTACGAGCAGTACTTC.

This clonotype was seen many times. The chain links TRBV28 to TRBJ2-7; a weak D match, TRBD1 (6 bases). Trimming shortened V by 5 bases and J by 2 bases, and 13 bases separated the two germline ends. The CDR3 is 14 residues long. Germline assignment: CDR1 MDHEN and CDR2 SYDVKM. In DNA form, the CDR3 reads TGTGCCAGCAGTCCCCGACAGGAACCCTACGAGCAGTACTTC. Its protein is CASSPRQEPYEQYF.

This clonotype showed up many times. The chain employs TRBV4-2 and TRBJ2-7, with 9 bases fitting TRBD1. Germline V lookup: CDR1 LGHNA, CDR2 YNFKEQ. The V gene end was trimmed by 1 base and the J gene end by 2 bases; junction bases not matched to a gene: 3. This CDR3 has 15 amino acids. CDR3 region: CASSQGTGVTYEQYF. The CDR3 DNA reads as TGTGCCAGCAGCCAAGGGACAGGGGTTACCTACGAGCAGTACTTC.

This clonotype was seen ten or more times. The chain has TRBV7-9 and TRBJ2-7; 9 bases are shared with TRBD2. CDR1 is SEHNR and CDR2 is FQNEAQ in the germline V gene (reference sequence). CDR3 length equals 13 residues. After removal of 7 bases from V and 2 bases from J, the junction contained 3 bases not matched to a gene. The CDR3 reads CASMGTSTYEQYF. In nucleotides, the CDR3 is TGTGCCAGCATGGGGACTAGCACCTACGAGCAGTACTTC.